This entry describes one T cell receptor beta chain. Its matching antigen is unknown. The CDR3 ends on some other residue instead of the conserved phenylalanine or tryptophan, so this is likely a read error. The trim removed 8 bases at V and 3 bases at J, leaving 9 bases unmatched. The CDR3 covers 14 residues. Germline lookup yields CDR1 MRHNA and CDR2 SNTAGT. Building the TCR beta libraries relied on iRepertoire HTBI primers, and CDR3 regions underwent Arm-PCR. TCRdb passed the multiplex PCR reads through MiXCR, listing each CDR3 protein once. The sample consists of about 620,000 distinct CDR3 sequences, approximately 15% of them appearing once. Specified time point: newly diagnosed GD, antithyroid drugs for less than 3 months. There was RNA extracted from PBMCs, and the TCR library was made from it. The data were taken from a study of regulatory T cells in long-lasting Graves disease. Whole-study results and caveats: Favored gene segments in persistent disease were TRBV28, TRBJ1-2 and TRBJ2-5.

Separately, the same data were catalogued under a study of T cells in Graves' hyperthyroidism and ophthalmopathy. From that second work: In the first-round RT-PCR of the TCR CDR3, the HTBI primer set was used. Blood also held most thyroid clonotypes expanded beyond 0.001.

Material: peripheral blood mononuclear cells (PBMCs), obtained at new diagnosis, from a patient treated with antithyroid drugs. The clonotype comes from a woman aged 25-40 years with Graves disease. The genes are TRBV6-4 and TRBJ2-5; 7 positions agree with TRBD2. CDR3 sequence: CASEILGRKETQYI. The DNA for the CDR3 is TGTGCCAGCGAGATCCTCGGGAGGAAAGAGACCCAGTACATC.